This TCR beta chain was recorded in a study of shared clonotypes between healthy human individuals. The CDR3 is 15 residues long. Germline V gives CDR1 SGHAT, CDR2 FQNNGV. The ends were cut back, 3 bases at V and 2 bases at J, with 12 bases in the middle. Naivety among CD8 cells was defined by CD45RO negativity and positive CCR7 selection, thereby excluding terminally differentiated effector memory CD45RA+ cells. Notes on this clone: This sample includes further DNA sequences coding for the same CDR3.

Sequencing used immunoSEQ multiplex PCR; TCRdb keeps in-frame clones, though not all of them. Of some 2.1 million clones in the sample, about 95% were seen once. The TCR originated in a man between 18 and 29 years old in good health. The gene calls are TRBV11-2 and TRBJ2-3; D is tentatively TRBD1 or TRBD2 (6 bases each). The sample taken for sequencing was naive CD8+ T cells sorted from blood. The DNA of the CDR3 is TGTGCCAGCAGCTTTCGGGGGCGTGACACAGATACGCAGTATTTT. Translated, it gives CASSFRGRDTDTQYF.